Given below is one TCR beta chain in context. The antigen it binds to is not known. Qualities for individual bases were not recorded, and no much larger clone is one base off. Taken from the germline V gene, the CDR1 and CDR2 loops are MDHEN and SYDVKM. There are 14 amino acids in the CDR3, from cysteine to phenylalanine inclusive. Solely the CDR3 DNA is kept, with 42 bases framed from the first base. V loses 7 bases at its end and J loses 8 bases; junction bases beyond the gene matches: 8. This specimen comes from a study of shared clonotypes between healthy human individuals (dated by TCRdb to the early 2020s). Some background on the complete study: A few men and a couple of women, aged 18 to 49 years, made up the cohort. For each donor, three plates each were used for CD4 naive and CD4 memory, two plates were used for CD8 naive, and one plate was used for CD8 memory. To estimate repertoire size and how much clonotype sharing occurs between individuals, the study deeply sequenced the blood TCR repertoires of 5 or 6 healthy adults. Different laboratories and diverse techniques were used to prepare libraries and sequence TCR repertoires, to increase sequencing depth and limit assay-specific biases. Each donor's leukapheresis produced roughly between roughly 0.94 and 9.5 billion PBMCs.

The research as a whole found: Across a few donors, about 4.5% of naive CD4, 3% to 4% of naive CD8, roughly 2.2% of memory CD4, and about 0.4% of memory CD8 clonotypes were shared. The small number of donors limited the genetic and exposure-history diversity represented. Even with the large sequencing depth, rarefaction of the sorted-subset datasets indicated that sequencing was incomplete. Pairwise subsampling led to the expectation that sequencing depth would affect the degree of clonotype sharing among donors. Sampling was restricted to blood, and TCR repertoires in tissue are likely to differ from TCR repertoires in blood. Higher generation probabilities were observed for clonotypes shared by all four sorted-subset donors than for non-shared clonotypes. Naive subsets generally had larger estimated clonotype richness than memory subsets did.

TCR CDR3 regions were amplified from genomic DNA by multiplex PCR using the deep immunoSEQ assay. For each cell subset, the extracted genomic DNA was distributed evenly across all wells of several immunoSEQ 96-well plates, and each plate served as one replicate. For sorted subsets, each replicate PCR was loaded with about 200 ng genomic DNA, equivalent to about 30,000 T cell genomes. Purified libraries were measured with a Qubit 3.0 fluorometer, size-checked on a Bioanalyzer 2100, and measured again with the KAPA Library Quantification kit. Every immunoSEQ 96-well plate was sequenced on a dedicated single-read 150-cycle Illumina NextSeq 550 flow cell. From the authors' description of their analysis: Because the immunoSEQ output held only junctional sequences and lacked quality scores, the filtering could not match the filtering applied to full-length reads. Sequences were annotated with PyIR, a Python wrapper for IgBLAST v1.9, and V/J genes and CDR3 were assigned using IMGT germline references. Reads were removed for weak V/J assignments (E-value above 1e-6), missing CDR3, stop codons, out-of-frame junctions, or ambiguous translated residues. V3J clonotypes were defined as sequences sharing an identical inferred V gene, J gene, and CDR3 amino acid sequence. Percentage overlap between repertoires was calculated by dividing the number of shared unique clonotypes by the size of the smaller repertoire. Repertoire richness was assessed with RTK rarefaction, the Chao1 estimator, and Recon v2.1 estimates of unobserved clonotypes. Generation probabilities for all TCRbeta clonotypes obtained by the gDNA method from a few donors were computed using OLGA. This immuneACCESS table, as held by TCRdb, lists in-frame sequences with V and J called but not all clones. Of the missing ones, under half trace to an unresolved V gene in checked studies; the others have no known cause. The V and J calls and clone size come from that table; D and trimming were worked out from the DNA. For this sample there are hundreds of thousands of clones; 90% to 97% appear just once. The top ten clones comprise 0.11% of the sample.

CD8 naive samples were obtained by positive selection for CCR7 among CD45RO-negative cells, yielding a CD45RA+CCR7+ population from which TemRA cells were excluded. The donors were healthy, HIV-negative adults with no recently reported acute infections or vaccinations. Every donor was a Caucasian adult residing in Nashville, Tennessee, USA. After blood collection by leukapheresis, PBMCs were isolated using Ficoll-Histopaque density gradient centrifugation and then cryopreserved in the vapor phase of liquid nitrogen. Analytical flow cytometry was used to check the purity and quantity of every magnetically sorted T cell population. Each sorted fraction had its genomic DNA isolated and then quantified by UV absorbance on a Nanodrop 2000c.

The V and J segments used are TRBV28 and TRBJ2-2; 9 of the junction bases match TRBD1. The sequence derives from a woman in her 30s in good health. Sequencing used naive CD8+ T cells sorted from blood. The cell subset or site label, read with the paper, signifies: CD45RA+CCR7+. This receptor has the CDR3 CASTRDRVLGELFF. The DNA sequence is TGTGCCAGCACTCGGGACAGGGTTTTGGGGGAGCTGTTTTTT.